This TCR beta chain emerged from a study of CD8 T cells in ankylosing spondylitis. About this clonotype: One end of the junction fails to match germline, which may point to a read error.

The CDR3 is made up of 13 amino acids. Germline V gene lookup returns CDR1 SGHAT and CDR2 FQNNGV. MiXCR was run by TCRdb on the 5' RACE reads, yielding one entry per CDR3 protein. This sample carries 100,000 to 150,000 distinct CDR3 sequences, roughly 13% of them seen once, and the ten largest clones take 2.5% to 3%. Specimen: blood, either unsorted or a sorted T cell fraction (not recorded which). The source of this sequence is a female donor with ankylosing spondylitis or in good health (not recorded which). The rearrangement uses TRBV11-2 and TRBJ2-1; a weak D match, TRBD2 (6 bases). CDR3 protein: CTSSLDGTVEQFF. CDR3 nucleotide sequence: TGTACCAGCAGCTTAGATGGGACTGTTGAGCAGTTCTTC.